This is a list of T cell receptor beta chains from one sample in a study of CD8 T cells in ankylosing spondylitis. TCRdb ran MiXCR on the 5' RACE reads and lists one entry per CDR3 protein. In the table there are 350,000 to 450,000 distinct CDR3 sequences, roughly 20% of which are singletons. Source material: blood, either unsorted or a sorted T cell fraction (not recorded which). Every receptor here comes from a male donor with ankylosing spondylitis or in good health (not recorded which). Both conserved end residues are part of each CDR3. The D gene is left open where the match is weak. Only part of the rows carry a size: once, few, many, or a class if the clone is expanded.

j_call v_call d_call clone_size cdr3_nt cdr3_aa
TRBJ2-4 TRBV4-1 NA few TGCGCCAGCAGCCAAGGACCCGAAGCCGACATTCAGTACTTC CASSQGPEADIQYF
TRBJ2-7 TRBV10-3 TRBD1 few TGTGCCATCAGTGGCACAGTGGGACAGGCCTACGAGCAGTACTTC CAISGTVGQAYEQYF
TRBJ2-7 TRBV20-1 TRBD1 once TGCAGTGCCCGGACCGGGACAGGGTTGCCCTACGAGCAGTACTTC CSARTGTGLPYEQYF
TRBJ2-6 TRBV12-3/TRBV12-4 NA NA TGTGCCAGCAGTTTAGGTCCTGCCAACGTCCTGACTTTC CASSLGPANVLTF
TRBJ2-1 TRBV12-3/TRBV12-4 NA NA TGTGCCAGCAGTTTAGGAGGGATTTTCTCCTACAATGAGCAGTTCTTC CASSLGGIFSYNEQFF
TRBJ1-3 TRBV7-9 TRBD1 few TGTGCCAGCAGCTTAGCGGGGACAGCGAGTTCTGGAAACACCATATATTTT CASSLAGTASSGNTIYF
TRBJ2-3 TRBV10-3 NA NA TGTGCCATCAGCCCCTTTCCAGGGGAGGGAGATACGCAGTATTTT CAISPFPGEGDTQYF
TRBJ2-4 TRBV5-1 NA NA TGCGCCAGCAGCTTTCAGGCCGGAAACATTCAGTACTTC CASSFQAGNIQYF
TRBJ2-7 TRBV4-1 NA many TGCGCCAGCAGCCAAGATCCAGGTCACGAGCAGTACTTC CASSQDPGHEQYF
TRBJ2-3 TRBV29-1 NA few TGCAGCGTCCCGGGACAATGGACAGATACGCAGTATTTT CSVPGQWTDTQYF
TRBJ2-5 TRBV13 TRBD1 NA TGTGCCAGCAGCTACCCCAGGGGGCGCGACGGAGAGACCCAGTACTTC CASSYPRGRDGETQYF
TRBJ1-2 TRBV12-3/TRBV12-4 NA few TGTGCCGCCAGCAGTGGTGAAGGCTACACCTTC CAASSGEGYTF
TRBJ2-3 TRBV28 TRBD1 few TGTGCCAGCAGACGTAGGACAGGGGGCGCGTCAGATACGCAGTATTTT CASRRRTGGASDTQYF
TRBJ2-3 TRBV7-8 NA NA TGTGCCAGCAGCGAAGCGGTGGCCTCTAGCACAGATACGCAGTATTTT CASSEAVASSTDTQYF
TRBJ2-1 TRBV6-5 TRBD2 few TGTGCCAGCAGTTACGGCGGGGGGCAGTTCTTC CASSYGGGQFF
TRBJ2-1 TRBV13 NA NA TGTGCCACCCGCCAAGGGTCCTTCGATGAGCAGTTCTTC CATRQGSFDEQFF
TRBJ2-7 TRBV12-3/TRBV12-4 NA few TGTGCCAGCAGCCGACAGTTCTACGAGCAGTACTTC CASSRQFYEQYF
TRBJ2-3 TRBV5-6 TRBD2 NA TGTGCCAGCAGCACCGGACTAGCCGCGGATACGCAGTATTTT CASSTGLAADTQYF
TRBJ2-7 TRBV4-1 NA few TGCGCCAGCAGCCAAGATAGAACAGGCATTTACGAGCAGTACTTC CASSQDRTGIYEQYF
TRBJ2-1 TRBV12-3/TRBV12-4 TRBD1 few TGTGCCAGCAGTACGCCGGGACAGAAGCAGTTCTTC CASSTPGQKQFF
TRBJ1-4 TRBV12-3/TRBV12-4 TRBD1 few TGTGCCAGCAGTTCCGGGACAGGCTACGAAAAACTGTTTTTT CASSSGTGYEKLFF
TRBJ2-3 TRBV15 TRBD2 NA TGTGCCACCAGCTGGGCGCGGGGGGCAGATACGCAGTATTTT CATSWARGADTQYF
TRBJ2-5 TRBV3-1 TRBD2 NA TGTGCCAGCAGCCCGAGCGGGGGGGCCTTACCAGAGACCCAGTACTTC CASSPSGGALPETQYF
TRBJ2-1 TRBV7-8 NA NA TGTGCCAGCAGCTTAGTAGGGCCAAGAAGCTACTACAATGAGCAGTTCTTC CASSLVGPRSYYNEQFF
TRBJ1-5 TRBV2 TRBD1 NA TGTGCCAGCAGGGAAGGGACAGGCAATCAGCCCCAGCATTTT CASREGTGNQPQHF
TRBJ2-5 TRBV6-5 NA few TGTGCCAGCAGTTACTCGTTTGGGGCTAAAGAGACCCAGTACTTC CASSYSFGAKETQYF
TRBJ2-4 TRBV29-1 TRBD1 few TGCAGCCCGCGTATGAGGACAGGGAATATGGCCAAAAACATTCAGTACTTC CSPRMRTGNMAKNIQYF
TRBJ2-1 TRBV4-1 TRBD2 NA TGCGCCAGCAGCCAAGGTTGGGGACTAGTCAATGAGCAGTTCTTC CASSQGWGLVNEQFF
TRBJ2-3 TRBV12-3/TRBV12-4 NA few TGTGCCAGCAGGCCTCACTACGTCGGTAGCACAGATACGCAGTATTTT CASRPHYVGSTDTQYF
TRBJ2-5 TRBV7-8 TRBD2 few TGTGCCAGCAGCTTAACAGGGAACGCGGGGGGCATCCAAGAGACCCAGTACTTC CASSLTGNAGGIQETQYF